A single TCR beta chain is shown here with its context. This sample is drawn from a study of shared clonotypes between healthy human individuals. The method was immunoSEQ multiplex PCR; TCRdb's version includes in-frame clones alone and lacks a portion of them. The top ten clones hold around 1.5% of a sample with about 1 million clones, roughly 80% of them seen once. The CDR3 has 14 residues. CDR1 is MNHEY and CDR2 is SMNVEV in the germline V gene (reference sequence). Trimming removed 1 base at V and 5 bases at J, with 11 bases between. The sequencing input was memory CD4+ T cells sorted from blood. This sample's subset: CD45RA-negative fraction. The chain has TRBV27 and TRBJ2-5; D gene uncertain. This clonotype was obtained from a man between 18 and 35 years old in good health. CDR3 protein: CASSLLPLGETQYF. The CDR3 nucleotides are TGTGCCAGCAGTTTATTACCACTGGGGGAGACCCAGTACTTC.